One and the same sample provided the 31 T cell receptor beta chains below, sequenced in a study of regulatory T cells in long-lasting Graves disease. Construction of the TCR beta libraries employed iRepertoire HTBI primers in conjunction with Arm-PCR of CDR3 regions. TCRdb passed the multiplex PCR reads through MiXCR, listing each CDR3 protein once. The sample consists of 410,000 or so distinct CDR3 sequences, just under 15% of them appearing once. As to time point: newly diagnosed GD, antithyroid drugs for less than 3 months. TCR sequences were obtained from RNA taken from PBMCs. These data also featured in a second study, about T cells in Graves' hyperthyroidism and ophthalmopathy.

The sample was peripheral blood mononuclear cells (PBMCs), taken at new diagnosis, from a patient treated with antithyroid drugs. These receptor sequences come from a woman in her 30s with Graves disease.

V and J are TRBV19 and TRBJ1-2; D gene ambiguous. The V end lost 2 bases, the J end lost 8 bases, and 15 bases lay between the germline ends. The length of the CDR3 is 14 residues. Germline CDR1 reads LNHDA; CDR2 reads SQIVND (reference sequence). The CDR3 region has the DNA TGTGCCAGTAGTATAAGGGCCGACATTTACGGCTACACCTTC. Translated: CASSIRADIYGYTF.

This clonotype was seen ten or more times. The genes are TRBV2 and TRBJ2-5; 9 bases map to TRBD2. The CDR3 runs 17 residues. Germline-derived CDR1 and CDR2 are SNHLY and FYNNEI. With 6 bases clipped from V and 5 bases from J, the junction kept 16 bases outside the gene matches. CDR3 coding DNA: TGTGCCAGCAGCTTCCCCGGAGTTAGCGGGAGCTGGGAGACCCAGTACTTC. Its translation: CASSFPGVSGSWETQYF.

This clonotype was counted a few times. The rearrangement links TRBV7-2 to TRBJ2-1; 8 nucleotides match TRBD1. The CDR3 is 15 amino acids. CDR1 and CDR2 (germline): SGHTA, FQGNSA. Trimming at V came to 4 bases and at J to 3 bases, leaving 5 bases not matched to a gene. The chain's CDR3 is CASSSRGTGYNEQFF. In DNA form, the CDR3 reads TGTGCCAGCAGCTCCCGTGGGACAGGCTACAATGAGCAGTTCTTC.

This clonotype was detected ten times or more. The V gene is TRBV4-1, the J gene TRBJ1-1; no clear D gene. This CDR3 is 13 amino acids long. The germline gives CDR1 MGHRA, CDR2 YSYEKL. Trimming removed 1 base at V and 5 bases at J, with 8 bases between. CDR3 region: CASSQAQWTEAFF. The CDR3 nucleotides are TGCGCCAGCAGCCAAGCTCAGTGGACTGAAGCTTTCTTT.

There are many counts of this clonotype. The rearrangement uses TRBV20-1 and TRBJ2-4; 10 positions agree with TRBD2. The germline V gene has CDR1 DFQATT and CDR2 SNEGSKA (reference sequence). Losses at the gene ends were 5 bases for V and 1 base for J; bases not matched to a gene: 8. The CDR3 length is 16 residues. CDR3 in DNA: TGCAGTGCTGATCTAGCGGGAGTGACGGCCAAAAACATTCAGTACTTC. Protein sequence: CSADLAGVTAKNIQYF.

This clonotype was picked up one time. This sequence joins TRBV28 and TRBJ2-1; 12 nucleotides match TRBD2. The CDR3 covers 18 residues. The germline CDR1 and CDR2 sequences are MDHEN and SYDVKM. Trimming took 6 bases from V and 7 from J; bases not matched to a gene: 16. The CDR3 here is CASSPGLAGGPLRNEQFF. DNA for the CDR3: TGTGCCAGCAGCCCAGGTCTAGCGGGAGGGCCGCTGAGAAATGAGCAGTTCTTC.

Ten or more counts support this clonotype. The J gene is TRBJ2-1, the V gene TRBV11-3, with 10 bases fitting TRBD2. V gave up 5 bases and J gave up 0 bases; unmatched junction bases: 4. The CDR3 loop spans 16 amino acids. CDR1 is SGHNT, CDR2 YENEEA, per germline. The CDR3 region has the DNA TGTGCCAGCAGCATGGGACTAGCGCGCTCCTACAATGAGCAGTTCTTC. It codes for CASSMGLARSYNEQFF.

The J gene is TRBJ2-7, the V gene TRBV7-2; perhaps TRBD1 as D (6 bases). From germline, CDR1 is SGHTA and CDR2 FQGNSA. CDR3 length: 15 residues. V dropped 1 base and J dropped 2 bases, with 12 bases sitting between them. The CDR3 spells CASSLGVGGAYEQYF. Here the CDR3 DNA reads TGTGCCAGCAGCTTAGGGGTAGGGGGAGCCTACGAGCAGTACTTC.

This clonotype was detected only a few times. The V call is TRBV7-9, the J call TRBJ2-4; tentatively, D is TRBD1 or TRBD2 (5 bases each). Trimming left V 5 bases short and J 7 bases short, with 15 bases between. This CDR3 region has 14 residues. Germline V gives CDR1 SEHNR, CDR2 FQNEAQ (reference sequence). This CDR3 reads CASSRLGAINIQYF. CDR3 DNA sequence: TGTGCCAGCAGCCGGCTCGGGGCTATTAACATTCAGTACTTC.

This clonotype was seen repeatedly, ten times or more. The chain carries TRBV6-4 and TRBJ1-1, with D possibly being TRBD1 (5 bases). CDR1 and CDR2 from the germline V gene are MRHNA and SNTAGT. V was shortened by 5 bases and J by 1 base, with 11 bases between the two germline ends. This CDR3 region has 14 residues. The CDR3 region has the DNA TGTGCCAGCAGTCTGGACGGGGGGAACACTGAAGCTTTCTTT. Translated, it gives CASSLDGGNTEAFF.

Many counts were recorded for this clonotype. This chain joins TRBV6-2 or TRBV6-3 and TRBJ2-7, with D possibly being TRBD2 (6 bases). V was shortened by 5 bases and J by 1 base, with 18 bases between the two germline ends. CDR3 length: 16 amino acids. CDR1 is MNHEY and CDR2 is SVGEGT in the germline V gene. The CDR3 sequence is CASSASSSVGSYEQYF. In nucleotides, the CDR3 is TGTGCCAGCAGTGCGAGTTCTAGCGTAGGGTCCTACGAGCAGTACTTC.

This clonotype was detected ten times or more. This chain uses TRBV28 with TRBJ2-1; D unclear. The CDR3 length is 14 residues. Per the germline V gene, CDR1 is MDHEN and CDR2 is SYDVKM. The ends were cut back, 7 bases at V and 6 bases at J, with 16 bases in the middle. For the CDR3, the DNA is TGTGCCAGCACGCTCCACCTAAAAACCAATGAGCAGTTCTTC. This translates into CASTLHLKTNEQFF.

This clonotype was seen many times. This chain links TRBV6-1 with TRBJ1-5; D call uncertain. The CDR3 has 14 residues. Germline-derived CDR1 and CDR2 are MNHNS and SASEGT. Between the trimmed V and J ends, which lost 6 bases and 7 bases, there was a span of 16 bases. CDR3 sequence (DNA): TGTGCCAGCAGCAAAGGACTTGGAAGACAGCCCCAGCATTTT. Protein: CASSKGLGRQPQHF.

This clonotype showed up many times. The CDR3 region has the DNA TGTGCCAGCAAGCTACTAGCGGGAGGGCCTAATGAGCAGTTCTTC. This gives the protein CASKLLAGGPNEQFF. The chain combines TRBV2 with TRBJ2-1; TRBD2 agrees at 13 bases. CDR3 length equals 15 residues. CDR1 is SNHLY, CDR2 FYNNEI, per germline. V shed 7 bases and J 7 bases; nucleotides not matched to a gene: 7.

In this sample, this clonotype turned up many times. The V gene is TRBV5-1, the J gene TRBJ2-2; 8 nucleotides align to TRBD2. The CDR3 sequence is 17 residues long. J gave up 4 bases and V 1 base, and 9 bases lay outside the gene matches. Germline CDR1 and CDR2: SGHRS and YFSETQ. The CDR3, as DNA: TGCGCCAGCAGCTTGAACTCCGGGACTAGTCGCACCGGGGAGCTGTTTTTT. Protein: CASSLNSGTSRTGELFF.

The chain uses TRBV29-1 and TRBJ2-1; 7 nucleotides line up with TRBD1. Trimming at V came to 2 bases and at J to 1 base, leaving 2 bases not matched to a gene. Germline CDR1 reads SQVTM; CDR2 reads ANQGSEA. CDR3 length: 14 residues. CDR3 in DNA: TGCAGCGTTGAAACGGGACAGTCCTACAATGAGCAGTTCTTC. Translating gives CSVETGQSYNEQFF.

Ten or more counts support this clonotype. The chain uses TRBV29-1 and TRBJ2-3; D ambiguous. V was pared by 5 bases and J by 3 bases, with 12 bases between. The germline CDR1 and CDR2 sequences are SQVTM and ANQGSEA. CDR3 length equals 13 residues. CDR3 residues: CSVLTAVTDTQYF. The CDR3 DNA reads TGCAGCGTTCTTACGGCTGTTACAGATACGCAGTATTTT.

As regards this clonotype: At one end the junction does not follow the germline gene, possibly because of a read error. The rearrangement joins TRBV6-2 or TRBV6-3 to TRBJ2-3, with 8 positions matching TRBD1. The CDR3 extends over 12 amino acids. Germline V gene data show CDR1 as MNHEY and CDR2 as SVGEGT. The CDR3 DNA reads TGTGACAGCAGGGGGCCCGACGGTACGCAGTATTTT. Translation gives CDSRGPDGTQYF.

At least ten counts were recorded for this clonotype. This CDR3 reads CASSAVDRVDYGYTF. CDR3 nucleotides: TGTGCCAGCAGCGCCGTTGACAGGGTAGACTATGGCTACACCTTC. The chain couples TRBV12-3 or TRBV12-4 to TRBJ1-2; 7 positions match TRBD1. Trimming at V came to 6 bases and at J to 3 bases, leaving 10 bases not matched to a gene. There are 15 residues in the CDR3.

This clonotype was counted ten times or more. The chain joins TRBV2 to TRBJ2-1; weak D call: TRBD2 (6 bases). The V gene lost 6 bases and the J gene lost 3 bases, with 9 bases spanning the gap. The CDR3 sequence is 13 residues long. Germline V gene data show CDR1 as SNHLY and CDR2 as FYNNEI. The CDR3, as DNA: TGTGCCAGCAGGGGGACTTACTACAATGAGCAGTTCTTC. This translates into CASRGTYYNEQFF.

A few counts support this clonotype. V and J are TRBV5-1 and TRBJ1-2, with a possible D match to TRBD1 (5 bases). CDR3 length equals 13 residues. V was trimmed by 4 bases and J by 4 bases, leaving 11 bases between them. The germline V gene encodes CDR1 SGHRS and CDR2 YFSETQ. CDR3 DNA sequence: TGCGCCAGCAGCATAGACACAGGCTATGGCTACACCTTC. This sequence encodes CASSIDTGYGYTF.

This clonotype was seen many times. The gene calls are TRBV2 and TRBJ1-5, with D maybe TRBD1 (5 bases). The CDR3 runs to 12 residues. Trimming stripped 4 bases from V and 7 bases from J, with 8 bases between. Germline assignment: CDR1 SNHLY and CDR2 FYNNEI. The CDR3 DNA follows: TGTGCCAGCAGTGGCAGGGTACAGCCCCAGCATTTT. This gives the protein CASSGRVQPQHF.

This clonotype has at least ten counts. This chain joins TRBV5-1 and TRBJ1-4; D is uncertain. The CDR3 runs 15 residues. In germline, CDR1 is SGHRS, CDR2 YFSETQ. Trimming removed 0 bases at V and 6 bases at J, with 12 bases between. CDR3 loop: CASSLGEVSYEKLFF. CDR3 DNA: TGCGCCAGCAGCTTGGGCGAAGTTTCCTATGAAAAACTGTTTTTT.

The chain couples TRBV7-6 to TRBJ1-1, with D maybe TRBD1 (6 bases). This CDR3 is built from 14 residues. Trimming removed 5 bases at V and 1 base at J, with 11 bases between. Germline V CDR1 and CDR2: SGHVS, FNYEAQ. CDR3 nucleotide sequence: TGTGCCAGCAGCCATGGGGGGCAGAACACTGAAGCTTTCTTT. Translated, it gives CASSHGGQNTEAFF.

At least ten counts were recorded for this clonotype. V is TRBV12-3 or TRBV12-4 and J is TRBJ2-3, with 13 bases identical to TRBD2. J gave up 1 base and V 5 bases, and 9 bases lay outside the gene matches. This CDR3 has 18 residues. The CDR3 bases are TGTGCCAGCAGTCCCGGGACTAGCGGGATAGGACGCACAGATACGCAGTATTTT. This codes for CASSPGTSGIGRTDTQYF.

The V and J genes are TRBV24-1 and TRBJ2-1; 14 bases match TRBD2. The CDR3 runs to 18 residues. CDR1 is KGHDR and CDR2 is SFDVKD in the germline V gene. Losses at the gene ends were 9 bases for V and 2 bases for J; bases not matched to a gene: 11. The CDR3: CATSPGLAGAGAYNEQFF. The CDR3, as DNA: TGTGCCACCTCTCCGGGACTAGCGGGAGCGGGGGCCTACAATGAGCAGTTCTTC.

This clonotype came up a few times. The CDR3 nucleotides read TGTGCCAGCAGTTACTTTGCGCCCGGCGCGCACACCGGGGAGCTGTTTTTT. This codes for CASSYFAPGAHTGELFF. The chain employs TRBV6-5 and TRBJ2-2; D is uncertain. This CDR3 region has 17 residues. The germline V gene has CDR1 MNHEY and CDR2 SVGAGI. V lost 1 base and J 3 bases, leaving 15 bases between the germline ends.

The chain recombines TRBV28 with TRBJ1-6, with TRBD1 matching over 10 bases. In germline, CDR1 is MDHEN, CDR2 SYDVKM. Trimming removed 6 bases from V and 7 bases from J; junction bases left unmatched: 6. The CDR3 has 15 amino acids. CDR3 DNA sequence: TGTGCCAGCAGGGGGGGACAGGGGAAGAATTCACCCCTCCACTTT. The encoded protein is CASRGGQGKNSPLHF. The full variable domain, with the rest looked up from reference TRBV28 and TRBJ1-6, is DVKVTQSSRYLVKRTGEKVFLECVQDMDHENMFWYRQDPGLGLRLIYFSYDVKMKEKGDIPEGYSVSREKKERFSLILESASTNQTSMYLCASRGGQGKNSPLHFGNGTRLTVT.

This clonotype has ten or more counts. This chain links TRBV27 with TRBJ1-1; 9 bases are a match to TRBD1. Germline V gene lookup returns CDR1 MNHEY and CDR2 SMNVEV (reference sequence). The CDR3 runs 17 residues. With V trimmed by 4 bases and J by 4 bases, 13 bases remained unmatched. The chain's CDR3 is CASSSGTGLYLGTEAFF. Here the CDR3 DNA reads TGTGCCAGCAGTTCCGGGACAGGGCTGTATCTGGGCACTGAAGCTTTCTTT.

This chain links TRBV5-8 with TRBJ2-7; D is perhaps TRBD1 or TRBD2 (5 bases each). V lost 5 bases and J 0 bases, leaving 15 bases between the germline ends. Per the germline V gene, CDR1 is SGHTS and CDR2 is YDEGEE. This CDR3 is built from 15 residues. DNA for the CDR3: TGTGCCAGCAGTTCCGGGACGGTGAGCTCCTACGAGCAGTACTTC. This codes for CASSSGTVSSYEQYF.

Details on this clonotype: The CDR3 does not end in the conserved phenylalanine or tryptophan, so this is likely a read error. The chain links TRBV6-1 to TRBJ2-7; 8 bases agree with TRBD2. Unmatched junction bases numbered 7, after V lost 6 bases and J lost 3 bases. Germline V gene lookup returns CDR1 MNHNS and CDR2 SASEGT. The CDR3 spans 14 residues. CDR3 amino acids: CASRAGTRDYEQYS. In DNA form, the CDR3 reads TGTGCCAGCAGGGCCGGGACTAGGGACTACGAGCAGTACTCC.